This TCR beta chain was sequenced for a study of T cell repertoires and Cas9 in healthy adults. The data were produced by immunoSEQ multiplex PCR, yet TCRdb's version contains in-frame clones alone and is incomplete. The repertoire consists of approximately 22,000 clones, with 90% occurring once and the leading ten covering around 0.62%. Germline loops: CDR1 WNHNN, CDR2 SYGVQD (reference sequence). This CDR3 has 14 residues. With 1 base removed from V and 2 bases from J, the gap between germline ends came to 8 bases. The sequence derives from a human donor in good health. Sequenced: CD4+ effector T cells (CD127+, CD25-, CD137-, CD154-) from PBMCs; culture status not recorded. The V and J genes are TRBV10-1 and TRBJ1-1; tentative D call: TRBD1 (6 bases). In nucleotides, the CDR3 is TGCGCCAGCAGTGAGTACAGGGACAACACTGAAGCTTTCTTT. Protein product: CASSEYRDNTEAFF.